A selection of T cell receptor beta chains follows, all from one sample in a study of blood T cell repertoires in COVID-19. TCRdb's table, derived via immunoSEQ multiplex PCR, lists solely in-frame clones and lacks some. The repertoire consists of approximately 72,000 clones, with 85% occurring once and the leading ten covering approximately 23%. Sequences were obtained from peripheral blood. These receptors all come from a man aged 45-65 years with acute or convalescent COVID-19. Each CDR3 is given with its conserved first and last residue. D genes are given only for firm matches. Size is stated for part of the rows, as once, few or many counts, or as a class when the clone is expanded.

TRBJ1-2,TRBV14,.,TRBD1,CASSLEGATNYGYTF,TGTGCCAGCAGCTTAGAGGGGGCGACGAACTATGGCTACACCTTC
TRBJ2-5,TRBV4-2,.,TRBD2,CASSLTPTSGLGETQYF,TGTGCCAGCAGCCTTACCCCGACTAGCGGGCTGGGGGAGACCCAGTACTTC
TRBJ2-5,TRBV5-1,.,TRBD2,CASSLIGGAQETQYF,TGCGCCAGCAGCTTGATCGGGGGGGCACAAGAGACCCAGTACTTC
TRBJ1-2,TRBV5-1,.,.,CASSLATDSGGYTF,TGCGCCAGCAGCTTGGCGACCGACAGCGGGGGCTACACCTTC
TRBJ2-2,TRBV5-5,.,.,CASSSTGLLNTGELFF,TGTGCCAGCAGCAGTACGGGACTTCTGAACACCGGGGAGCTGTTTTTT
TRBJ2-5,TRBV11-3,.,TRBD2,CASSRAGGPGETQYF,TGTGCCAGCAGTCGAGCGGGGGGGCCGGGGGAGACCCAGTACTTC
TRBJ2-5,TRBV10-3,.,TRBD1,CAISDGQGETQYF,TGTGCCATCAGTGACGGACAGGGAGAGACCCAGTACTTC
TRBJ2-5,TRBV4-2,.,TRBD2,CASSRRLAEETQYF,TGTGCCAGCAGCCGGAGACTAGCGGAAGAGACCCAGTACTTC
TRBJ2-1,TRBV9,.,TRBD2,CASSVGVAGGYNEQFF,TGTGCCAGCAGCGTAGGGGTCGCGGGGGGGTACAATGAGCAGTTCTTC
TRBJ2-5,TRBV6-4,.,TRBD2,CASSRVAGQETQYF,TGTGCCAGCAGTCGGGTAGCGGGCCAAGAGACCCAGTACTTC
TRBJ1-2,TRBV3-1/TRBV3-2,.,.,CASSPVEAGNYTF,TGTGCCAGCAGCCCCGTGGAGGCGGGGAACTACACCTTC
TRBJ2-4,TRBV2,.,.,CASSESGVRDIQYF,TGTGCCAGCAGTGAATCAGGGGTTCGAGACATTCAGTACTTC
TRBJ1-2,TRBV30,few,.,CAWSQQGVYGYTF,TGTGCCTGGAGCCAACAGGGAGTGTATGGCTACACCTTC
TRBJ1-2,TRBV4-2,.,.,CASSLRGGARRDYGYTF,TGTGCCAGCAGCCTAAGGGGGGGGGCCCGTAGGGACTATGGCTACACCTTC
TRBJ1-1,TRBV5-6,.,.,CASSPLWGGTDTEAFF,TGTGCCAGCAGCCCGTTGTGGGGGGGCACTGACACTGAAGCTTTCTTT